What follows are 18 T cell receptor beta chains derived from one specimen sequenced in a study of immune evolution from preneoplasia to lung adenocarcinoma. Only in-frame clones appear in the TCRdb table, and some are missing; sequencing was by immunoSEQ multiplex PCR. The table includes tens of thousands of clones, 74% detected once. The sequencing input was FFPE invasive lung adenocarcinoma tissue. These receptors originate from a person between 55 and 69 years old with lung adenocarcinoma.

This clone was seen once. The chain links TRBV6-1 to TRBJ1-3; TRBD1 is a possible D gene (5 bases). The CDR3 spans 14 residues. V was cut by 5 bases and J by 0 bases, with 8 bases left in between. The V gene's germline CDR1 is MNHNS and CDR2 SASEGT. CDR3 coding DNA: TGTGCCAGCAGTAGGGGAAGCTCTGGAAACACCATATATTTT. Translating gives CASSRGSSGNTIYF.

Concerning this clone: Distinct nucleotide sequences in the sample also encode this CDR3. This chain links TRBV9 with TRBJ2-2; TRBD1 is a possible D gene (6 bases). In germline, CDR1 is SGDLS, CDR2 YYNGEE. Deletions cut 7 bases from V and 8 bases from J, with 15 bases between. The CDR3 length is 13 residues. Written as DNA, the CDR3 is TGTGCCAGCGGAAAAGGGGGAACTGGGGAGCTGTTTTTT. Protein sequence: CASGKGGTGELFF.

This clone has just a few counts. This chain joins TRBV6-1 and TRBJ2-4; 8 nucleotides match TRBD2. The ends lost 0 bases at V and 5 bases at J; junction bases unmatched: 6. Germline loops: CDR1 MNHNS, CDR2 SASEGT. This CDR3 contains 16 residues. CDR3 in amino acids: CASSEAPLAGQNIQYF. The DNA of the CDR3 is TGTGCCAGCAGTGAAGCGCCCCTAGCGGGCCAAAACATTCAGTACTTC.

The V and J genes are TRBV4-1 and TRBJ2-4; 7 nucleotides line up with TRBD1. Germline values: CDR1 MGHRA, CDR2 YSYEKL. The CDR3 has 18 amino acids. J gave up 0 bases and V 0 bases, and 8 bases lay outside the gene matches. This CDR3 reads CASSQDLYRGLAKNIQYF. The CDR3 nucleotides read TGCGCCAGCAGCCAAGATCTGTACAGGGGCTTAGCCAAAAACATTCAGTACTTC.

The gene calls are TRBV11-2 and TRBJ2-3; D remains unclear. CDR1 SGHAT and CDR2 FQNNGV come from the germline V gene. The CDR3 spans 15 residues. V shed 1 base and J shed 0 bases, with 8 bases lying between them. This CDR3 reads CASSLAPLSTDTQYF. The CDR3 DNA reads as TGTGCCAGCAGCTTAGCTCCACTAAGCACAGATACGCAGTATTTT.

This sequence joins TRBV19 and TRBJ2-1, with TRBD2 as a possible D gene (6 bases). The V gene lost 5 bases and the J gene lost 10 bases, with 9 bases spanning the gap. This CDR3 comprises 11 residues. CDR1 and CDR2 from the germline V gene are LNHDA and SQIVND (reference sequence). CDR3 DNA sequence: TGTGCCAGTAGTCGGGGGTGGGAGCAGTTCTTC. Translation gives CASSRGWEQFF.

J is TRBJ2-3 and V is TRBV7-3, with 10 nucleotides matching TRBD1. Trimming took 5 bases from V and 1 from J; bases not matched to a gene: 3. Germline V lookup: CDR1 SGHTA, CDR2 FQGTGA. The CDR3 has 15 amino acids. The DNA of the CDR3 is TGTGCCAGCAGCCCTGGGACAGGGGGCACAGATACGCAGTATTTT. The encoded protein is CASSPGTGGTDTQYF.

By its share, this clone is medium-sized (0.01 to 0.1%). CDR3 residues: CASSLRYEQYF. The CDR3 DNA sequence: TGTGCCAGCAGCTTAAGGTACGAGCAGTACTTC. The V and J genes are TRBV7-9 and TRBJ2-7, with no clear D. Germline V gene lookup returns CDR1 SEHNR and CDR2 FQNEAQ (reference sequence). The CDR3 extends over 11 amino acids. V was clipped by 2 bases and J by 4 bases, with 3 bases between them.

This clone is a singleton in its sample. The chain employs TRBV6-5 and TRBJ2-7; no reliable D call. V was pared by 2 bases and J by 3 bases, with 14 bases between. CDR3 length: 15 amino acids. The germline gives CDR1 MNHEY, CDR2 SVGAGI. The chain's CDR3 is CASSYGPTPDYEQYF. CDR3 coding DNA: TGTGCCAGCAGTTACGGTCCGACACCGGACTACGAGCAGTACTTC.

This chain connects TRBV11-2 to TRBJ2-5; 9 bases are shared with TRBD2. The V gene end was trimmed by 1 base and the J gene end by 2 bases; junction bases not matched to a gene: 5. CDR1 and CDR2 from the germline V gene are SGHAT and FQNNGV. CDR3 size: 16 residues. The DNA for the CDR3 is TGTGCCAGCAGCTTAGTACAGCGGGAGGATCAAGAGACCCAGTACTTC. This codes for CASSLVQREDQETQYF.

The chain couples TRBV30 to TRBJ2-7; TRBD2 matches at 9 bases. The CDR3 loop spans 14 amino acids. Trimming at V came to 3 bases and at J to 8 bases, leaving 11 bases not matched to a gene. Per germline, CDR1 GTSNPN and CDR2 SVGIG (reference sequence). The CDR3 region is CAWSQTGTSRQQYF. Here the CDR3 DNA reads TGTGCCTGGAGCCAGACGGGGACTAGCAGGCAGCAGTACTTC.

The J gene is TRBJ2-3, the V gene TRBV4-3; D remains unclear. V was trimmed by 3 bases and J by 4 bases, leaving 14 bases between them. The CDR3 length is 15 residues. The germline gives CDR1 LGHNA, CDR2 YSLEER. This CDR3 is CASSHARAAADTQYF. CDR3 nucleotide sequence: TGCGCCAGCAGCCACGCCCGCGCGGCGGCAGATACGCAGTATTTT.

The chain carries TRBV5-6 and TRBJ1-3; D not resolved. Germline V gene data show CDR1 as SGHDT and CDR2 as YYEEEE. This CDR3 is built from 16 residues. The V end lost 3 bases, the J end lost 4 bases, and 17 bases lay between the germline ends. CDR3 nucleotides: TGTGCCAGCAGCTCCCGGACCAGCGGAGGAGGAAACACCATATATTTT. This translates into CASSSRTSGGGNTIYF.

The DNA for the CDR3 is TGCGCCAGCAGTGTACAGAAGGTGAACACTGAAGCTTTCTTT. Translated: CASSVQKVNTEAFF. This sequence joins TRBV10-2 and TRBJ1-1, with no clear D. Trimming left V 4 bases short and J 0 bases short, with 9 bases between. The CDR3 covers 14 residues. Germline CDR1 WSHSY, CDR2 SAAADI.

V usage is TRBV6-5 and J usage is TRBJ2-1, with D perhaps TRBD1 (7 bases). CDR1 and CDR2 from the germline V gene are MNHEY and SVGAGI. The CDR3 contains 16 residues. Between the trimmed V and J ends, which lost 0 bases and 8 bases, there was a span of 17 bases. DNA for the CDR3: TGTGCCAGCAGTTACTCCCCTGACCAGGGGGGCTATGAGCAGTTCTTC. Its translation is CASSYSPDQGGYEQFF.

The V call is TRBV5-5, the J call TRBJ2-6, with D uncertain. V was pared by 2 bases and J by 0 bases, with 9 bases between. The V gene's germline CDR1 is SGHKS and CDR2 YYEKEE (reference sequence). There are 16 residues in the CDR3. CDR3 region: CASSFSPSSGANVLTF. CDR3 nucleotide sequence: TGTGCCAGCAGCTTCTCCCCATCCTCTGGGGCCAACGTCCTGACTTTC.

This chain connects TRBV30 to TRBJ2-3; 9 bases are a match to TRBD2. The length of the CDR3 is 15 residues. V gave up 3 bases and J gave up 1 base; unmatched junction bases: 5. CDR1 is GTSNPN, CDR2 SVGIG, per germline (reference sequence). CDR3 region: CAWSPGLARTDTQYF. CDR3 nucleotides: TGTGCCTGGAGCCCAGGACTAGCGCGCACAGATACGCAGTATTTT.

The chain uses TRBV5-1 and TRBJ2-1; weak D call: TRBD1 (6 bases). CDR1 is SGHRS, CDR2 YFSETQ, per germline. The CDR3 covers 15 residues. V lost 4 bases to trimming and J lost 4 bases, with 15 bases between them. Here the CDR3 reads CASSRARTVYNEQFF. CDR3 DNA: TGCGCCAGCAGCAGAGCTAGGACAGTTTACAATGAGCAGTTCTTC.